The rows below give T cell receptor beta chains drawn from one sample of a study of cytomegalovirus exposure and HLA in healthy donors. Clones were sequenced by immunoSEQ multiplex PCR, and TCRdb holds only the in-frame ones, with some missing. Among fewer than 20,000 clones listed, around 80% were seen once. The sequencing sample was made of PBMCs. The source is a human donor in good health. The CDR3 runs from the conserved cysteine through the conserved F or W. The D gene is left open where the match is weak. Clone size, where shown, is once, few, many, or a class for clones that have expanded.

TRBJ2-7,once,TRBV7-7,TRBD1,CASSLGGRGQYEQYF,TGTGCCAGCAGCTTAGGTGGCAGGGGGCAGTACGAGCAGTACTTC
TRBJ1-3,-,TRBV7-2,-,CASSLISGGTSGNTIYF,TGTGCCAGCAGCTTAATAAGCGGGGGCACCTCTGGAAACACCATATATTTT
TRBJ2-7,-,TRBV5-1,-,CASSLQSPAGQSSYEQYF,TGCGCCAGCAGCTTACAATCTCCAGCGGGCCAAAGCTCCTACGAGCAGTACTTC
TRBJ1-6,few,TRBV25-1,-,CASTGTNPNSPLHF,TGTGCCAGCACTGGGACAAACCCAAATTCACCCCTCCACTTT
TRBJ1-1,-,TRBV4-1,TRBD1,CASSHLLGGQGETEAFF,TGCGCCAGCAGCCACCTCCTTGGGGGACAGGGGGAAACTGAAGCTTTCTTT
TRBJ2-5,-,TRBV13,-,CASSFRIPKGETQYF,TGTGCCAGCAGCTTCCGAATCCCCAAGGGGGAGACCCAGTACTTC
TRBJ2-1,-,TRBV25-1,-,CASRLTMGATHNEQFF,TGTGCCAGCAGACTCACTATGGGGGCGACCCACAATGAGCAGTTCTTC
TRBJ2-7,-,TRBV2,TRBD1,CASRPRTGAYEQYF,TGTGCCAGCAGGCCTCGGACAGGGGCCTACGAGCAGTACTTC
TRBJ1-3,-,TRBV9,-,CASSLGGGSTGNTIYF,TGTGCCAGCAGCCTAGGGGGGGGCAGTACAGGAAACACCATATATTTT
TRBJ2-7,-,TRBV6-5,-,CASSYKAGKYEQYF,TGTGCCAGCAGTTACAAAGCAGGGAAGTACGAGCAGTACTTC
TRBJ1-4,-,TRBV5-6,-,CASGLVGAGEKLFF,TGTGCCAGCGGGTTGGTAGGGGCTGGGGAAAAACTGTTTTTT
TRBJ2-3,-,TRBV5-6,-,CASSWLDRPDTQYF,TGTGCCAGCAGCTGGTTAGACAGGCCAGATACGCAGTATTTT
TRBJ1-5,-,TRBV6-6,-,CASSYNSNQPQHF,TGTGCCAGCAGTTACAACAGTAATCAGCCCCAGCATTTT
TRBJ1-1,few,TRBV9,-,CASTHQGTTEAFF,TGTGCCAGCACCCACCAGGGGACCACTGAAGCTTTCTTT
TRBJ2-3,-,TRBV10-3,-,CAISGLETDTQYF,TGTGCCATTAGTGGGCTAGAAACAGATACGCAGTATTTT
TRBJ2-7,few,TRBV7-2,-,CASSLQSGYYEQYF,TGTGCCAGCAGCTTACAAAGCGGTTACTACGAGCAGTACTTC
TRBJ2-7,-,TRBV4-1,-,CASSPRGGPPYEQYF,TGCGCCAGCAGCCCGCGGGGCGGCCCCCCCTACGAGCAGTACTTC
TRBJ1-1,-,TRBV5-1,-,CASSSGGGGMNTEAFF,TGCGCCAGCAGTTCGGGGGGGGGCGGTATGAACACTGAAGCTTTCTTT
TRBJ2-1,-,TRBV21-1,-,CASSKNLRGRQGEENEQFF,TGTGCCAGCAGCAAAAATTTAAGGGGGAGACAGGGGGAAGAAAATGAGCAGTTCTTC
TRBJ1-3,-,TRBV19,-,CASWRGRSDGNTIYF,TGTGCCAGTTGGAGAGGCCGGTCCGATGGAAACACCATATATTTT
TRBJ2-3,few,TRBV5-5,-,CASSWTPSLRDTQYF,TGTGCCAGCAGCTGGACTCCTTCCCTCCGGGATACGCAGTATTTT
TRBJ2-2,-,TRBV7-2,-,CASSLAQAGELFF,TGTGCCAGCAGCTTAGCACAGGCCGGGGAGCTGTTTTTT
TRBJ2-5,-,TRBV7-9,-,CASSLPPTGWIETQYF,TGTGCCAGCAGCTTACCCCCGACAGGCTGGATCGAGACCCAGTACTTC
TRBJ2-3,-,TRBV7-2,TRBD2,CASSSQAAGYTDTQYF,TGTGCCAGCAGCTCCCAGGCAGCGGGGTACACAGATACGCAGTATTTT
TRBJ2-5,few,TRBV7-7,-,CASSLVLGTQETQYF,TGTGCCAGCAGCTTAGTGCTCGGGACTCAAGAGACCCAGTACTTC
TRBJ1-2,-,TRBV19,-,CASRERLRAPDYGYTF,TGTGCCAGTAGGGAGAGACTGAGGGCGCCGGACTATGGCTACACCTTC
TRBJ1-2,-,TRBV11-2,TRBD1,CASSWGTGNYGYTF,TGTGCCAGCAGCTGGGGGACAGGCAACTATGGCTACACCTTC
TRBJ2-1,-,TRBV6-5,-,CASAYSAYNEQFF,TGTGCCAGCGCGTATTCGGCCTACAATGAGCAGTTCTTC
TRBJ2-2,-,TRBV18,-,CASSPLKGTNTGELFF,TGTGCCAGCTCACCGCTTAAAGGGACAAACACCGGGGAGCTGTTTTTT
TRBJ2-2,-,TRBV6-5,TRBD2,CASSYGSGRWPGELFF,TGTGCCAGCAGTTACGGGAGCGGGAGATGGCCCGGGGAGCTGTTTTTT
TRBJ2-7,-,TRBV29-1,-,CSVEEGSGINQYF,TGCAGCGTTGAAGAAGGATCAGGGATAAATCAGTACTTC
TRBJ1-4,few,TRBV20-1,-,CSASPLGKLFF,TGCAGTGCCTCCCCCCTTGGCAAACTGTTTTTT
TRBJ1-1,-,TRBV27,-,CASSLSVYTEAFF,TGTGCCAGCAGTTTATCTGTATACACTGAAGCTTTCTTT
TRBJ1-1,few,TRBV5-4,TRBD1,CASSLNRGHAFF,TGTGCCAGCAGCTTGAACAGGGGGCACGCTTTCTTT
TRBJ1-2,once,TRBV19,TRBD1,CASRGDSFYGYTF,TGTGCCAGTAGGGGGGACAGCTTCTATGGCTACACCTTC
TRBJ2-1,-,TRBV27,TRBD2,CASSLHKWTSGGYNNEQFF,TGTGCCAGCAGTTTGCACAAATGGACTAGCGGGGGGTACAACAATGAGCAGTTCTTC
TRBJ2-1,-,TRBV5-1,TRBD1,CASSPGTGDSYNEQFF,TGCGCCAGCAGCCCTGGGACAGGTGATTCCTACAATGAGCAGTTCTTC
TRBJ1-1,-,TRBV4-1,-,CASSHRASEAFF,TGCGCCAGCAGCCACAGGGCCTCTGAAGCTTTCTTT
TRBJ2-7,-,TRBV5-1,TRBD1,CASSRTGSHEQYF,TGCGCCAGCAGCCGGACAGGGAGCCACGAGCAGTACTTC
TRBJ2-1,-,TRBV4-3,TRBD1,CASSQEVRQGSPNEQFF,TGCGCCAGCAGCCAAGAGGTCCGACAGGGGTCCCCCAATGAGCAGTTCTTC
TRBJ1-2,-,TRBV5-6,-,CASSFRGYRKGYTF,TGTGCCAGCAGCTTTAGGGGATATAGAAAGGGCTACACCTTC
TRBJ2-6,-,TRBV2,-,CASSAFGLALGANVLTF,TGTGCCAGCAGCGCTTTTGGGCTAGCGCTCGGGGCCAACGTCCTGACTTTC
TRBJ2-1,once,TRBV19,TRBD2,CASTSIGNKGREKIKFF,TGTGCCAGTACCAGCATTGGGAACAAGGGGCGGGAGAAGATAAAGTTCTTC
TRBJ2-1,-,TRBV4-1,-,CASSQALEQFF,TGCGCCAGCAGCCAAGCCCTTGAGCAGTTCTTC
TRBJ1-1,once,TRBV2,TRBD1,CASRTSTGAQNTEAFF,TGTGCCAGCAGGACCAGTACAGGGGCGCAAAACACTGAAGCTTTCTTT
TRBJ2-7,-,TRBV4-1,-,CASSQNRDNPYEQYF,TGCGCCAGCAGCCAAAACCGGGACAATCCCTACGAGCAGTACTTC
TRBJ2-3,-,TRBV27,TRBD2,CASSRSGRGLIDTDTQYF,TGTGCCAGCAGCCGTAGCGGGAGGGGCTTGATTGACACAGATACGCAGTATTTT
TRBJ2-2,few,TRBV4-3,-,CASSQDPAGRELFF,TGCGCCAGCAGCCAAGATCCGGCGGGGAGGGAGCTGTTTTTT
TRBJ1-6,once,TRBV18,TRBD1,CASSDRVGPNSPLHF,TGTGCCAGCTCCGACAGGGTCGGTCCTAATTCACCCCTCCACTTT
TRBJ2-5,-,TRBV5-1,-,CASSTEGGEQYF,TGCGCCAGCAGCACAGAGGGGGGGGAGCAGTACTTC